This passage covers 32 T cell receptor beta chains from one sample sequenced in a study of cytomegalovirus exposure and HLA in healthy donors (dated 2017 in TCRdb). The library was built by means of the immunoSEQ multiplex PCR assay. For the multiplex PCR, a mixture combining 60 forward primers for TCR Vbeta segments and 13 reverse primers for TCR Jbeta segments was used. This is the immuneACCESS table as TCRdb keeps it, with only in-frame sequences that have V and J called. A part of the clones is gone; compared with another copy, unresolved V genes explain less than half, and the rest is unexplained. This sample holds around 150,000 clones; 60% to 80% were observed only once. The top ten clonotypes cover 11% to 15% of the sample. The material sequenced was PBMCs. Receptor source: a man between 50 and 59 years old in good health and CMV-seropositive.

This chain uses TRBV7-9 with TRBJ1-1; 7 nucleotides match TRBD1. Trimming cost V 1 base and J 7 bases; bases outside gene matches: 12. The CDR3 is made up of 16 amino acids. CDR1 and CDR2 (germline): SEHNR, FQNEAQ (reference sequence). CDR3: CASSLGQGVPEFEAFF. Written as DNA, the CDR3 is TGTGCCAGCAGCTTAGGTCAGGGGGTCCCCGAATTTGAAGCTTTCTTT.

The rearrangement uses TRBV4-2 and TRBJ2-3; 9 bases agree with TRBD1. The V and J ends lost 2 bases and 7 bases, in that order; junction bases with no gene match: 10. The CDR3 has 16 amino acids. From germline, CDR1 is LGHNA and CDR2 YNFKEQ. The CDR3 loop is CASSQLAGQGGHTQYF. The CDR3 DNA reads as TGTGCCAGCAGCCAATTGGCGGGACAGGGAGGGCATACGCAGTATTTT.

The chain employs TRBV7-2 and TRBJ1-1; 7 bases align to TRBD1. There are 14 residues in the CDR3. Germline V gene lookup returns CDR1 SGHTA and CDR2 FQGNSA. V shed 6 bases and J 3 bases; nucleotides not matched to a gene: 7. CDR3 coding DNA: TGTGCCAGCAGTTCCCGACAGGGTGACACTGAAGCTTTCTTT. This gives the protein CASSSRQGDTEAFF.

This chain connects TRBV2 to TRBJ2-5; 7 bases are shared with TRBD1. This CDR3 has 16 residues. Trimming removed 6 bases from V and 1 base from J; junction bases left unmatched: 11. Germline V gene sequence: CDR1 SNHLY, CDR2 FYNNEI. CDR3 sequence: CASSQPRDSIQETQYF. CDR3 DNA sequence: TGTGCCAGCAGCCAACCGAGGGACAGCATCCAAGAGACCCAGTACTTC. Based on the CDR3 plus reference TRBV2 and TRBJ2-5, the full variable domain is EPEVTQTPSHQVTQMGQEVILRCVPISNHLYFYWYRQILGQKVEFLVSFYNNEISEKSEIFDDQFSVERPDGSNFTLKIRSTKLEDSAMYFCASSQPRDSIQETQYFGPGTRLLVL.

The gene calls are TRBV7-3 and TRBJ2-3; D is possibly TRBD1 (6 bases). Germline CDR1 and CDR2: SGHTA and FQGTGA. CDR3 length equals 15 residues. The V end lost 0 bases, the J end lost 0 bases, and 7 bases lay between the germline ends. The chain's CDR3 is CASSLTGGSTDTQYF. For the CDR3, the DNA is TGTGCCAGCAGCTTAACAGGGGGAAGCACAGATACGCAGTATTTT.

The chain has TRBV4-2 and TRBJ2-5; 11 nucleotides agree with TRBD2. The V gene end was trimmed by 4 bases and the J gene end by 0 bases; junction bases not matched to a gene: 7. This CDR3 is built from 17 residues. CDR1 and CDR2 (germline): LGHNA, YNFKEQ. The CDR3 DNA reads TGTGCCAGCAGCCTCAGCCCGGGACTAGCGGACCAAGAGACCCAGTACTTC. This translates into CASSLSPGLADQETQYF.

This chain joins TRBV5-6 and TRBJ1-6, with D perhaps matching TRBD1 (5 bases). The CDR3 contains 16 residues. V lost 5 bases and J lost 10, with 22 bases in between. Germline-derived CDR1 and CDR2 are SGHDT and YYEEEE. The DNA for the CDR3 is TGTGCCAGCAGTCCATGGCGGGGGGGGTTTGGGTCACCCCTCCACTTT. Protein: CASSPWRGGFGSPLHF.

This clone was observed a handful of times. The chain has TRBV15 and TRBJ1-5; TRBD1 is a possible D gene (6 bases). This CDR3 spans 15 amino acids. Germline-derived CDR1 and CDR2 are LNHNV and YYDKDF (reference sequence). Trimming stripped 1 base from V and 2 bases from J, with 9 bases between. The CDR3 DNA is TGTGCCACCAGCAGAGTACAGGGCGGCAATCAGCCCCAGCATTTT. Translated: CATSRVQGGNQPQHF.

This clone is a singleton in its sample. This chain joins TRBV11-2 and TRBJ2-2; D perhaps matches TRBD1 (6 bases). CDR1 is SGHAT and CDR2 is FQNNGV in the germline V gene. With 5 bases removed from V and 4 bases from J, the gap between germline ends came to 11 bases. The CDR3 runs to 14 residues. CDR3 nucleotide sequence: TGTGCCAGCAGCGCCATAGGGGGCACCGGGGAGCTGTTTTTT. Its translation: CASSAIGGTGELFF.

The V and J genes are TRBV18 and TRBJ1-1; 8 bases map to TRBD1. The CDR3 extends over 14 amino acids. Germline values: CDR1 KGHSH, CDR2 LQKENI. V was clipped by 3 bases and J by 7 bases; unmatched bases: 7. CDR3 amino acids: CASSPRQGRSEAFF. CDR3 nucleotide sequence: TGTGCCAGCTCACCCCGACAGGGGCGCAGTGAAGCTTTCTTT.

This chain connects TRBV5-6 to TRBJ1-2; 8 bases align to TRBD1. Germline V CDR1 and CDR2: SGHDT, YYEEEE. This CDR3 spans 15 amino acids. The junction had 6 bases not matched to a gene; V was cut back by 4 bases and J by 1 base. In DNA, the CDR3 is TGTGCCAGCAGCCCCGTGGACAGGGTTAACTATGGCTACACCTTC. It yields the protein CASSPVDRVNYGYTF.

The rearrangement links TRBV29-1 to TRBJ2-3; TRBD2 matches 10 bases. Losses at the gene ends were 7 bases for V and 5 bases for J; bases not matched to a gene: 3. Germline lookup yields CDR1 SQVTM and CDR2 ANQGSEA. The CDR3 totals 12 residues. The CDR3 bases are TGCAGCGGTCAGCGGGGGGGAGATACGCAGTATTTT. Protein sequence: CSGQRGGDTQYF.

V is TRBV25-1 and J is TRBJ1-3, with TRBD1 matching over 7 bases. The J segment lost 4 bases and the V segment lost 2 bases, leaving 8 bases of the junction unmatched. Germline-derived CDR1 and CDR2 are MGHDK and SYGVNS. The CDR3 runs 16 residues. For the CDR3, the DNA is TGTGCCAGCAGTGAAAGGAAGGGGGCGACGGGAAACACCATATATTTT. Translated: CASSERKGATGNTIYF.

The CDR3 DNA sequence: TGTGCCACTCTAGGGGGTAGCACTGAAGCTTTCTTT. It encodes CATLGGSTEAFF. This chain uses TRBV7-9 with TRBJ1-1; D perhaps matches TRBD1 (6 bases). V gave up 10 bases and J gave up 4 bases, with 13 bases separating them. The germline V gene encodes CDR1 SEHNR and CDR2 FQNEAQ (reference sequence). The CDR3 contains 12 residues.

This chain links TRBV7-2 with TRBJ2-2; weak D call: TRBD2 (7 bases). The CDR3 contains 16 residues. Trimming removed 4 bases at V and 7 bases at J, with 19 bases between. Germline V gene lookup returns CDR1 SGHTA and CDR2 FQGNSA. CDR3 sequence reads: CASSSRAGARGGELFF. CDR3 nucleotides: TGTGCCAGCAGCTCCCGCGCGGGGGCGCGGGGCGGGGAGCTGTTTTTT.

The genes are TRBV6-4 and TRBJ1-3, with D hard to call. Between the trimmed V and J ends, which lost 2 bases and 2 bases, there was a span of 13 bases. The length of the CDR3 is 16 residues. CDR1 and CDR2 from the germline V gene are MRHNA and SNTAGT. CDR3 loop: CASSDPPRLPGNTIYF. The CDR3 DNA follows: TGTGCCAGCAGTGACCCCCCTAGACTACCTGGAAACACCATATATTTT.

The V gene is TRBV7-8, the J gene TRBJ1-6; a weak D match, TRBD1 (5 bases). CDR3 size: 18 residues. Trimming shortened V by 1 base and J by 4 bases, and 17 bases separated the two germline ends. Germline CDR1 is SGHVS and CDR2 is FQNEAQ. CDR3 sequence (DNA): TGTGCCAGCAGCTTAGAGGGGACTTTTAGCTCGTATAATTCACCCCTCCACTTT. It codes for CASSLEGTFSSYNSPLHF.

The gene calls are TRBV6-5 and TRBJ2-2; 10 bases line up with TRBD2. This CDR3 spans 16 amino acids. The V segment lost 4 bases and the J segment 2 bases; nucleotides outside the gene matches: 4. The germline V gene encodes CDR1 MNHEY and CDR2 SVGAGI. This CDR3 reads CASSSLAGANTGELFF. CDR3 nucleotides: TGTGCCAGCAGTTCCCTAGCGGGGGCCAACACCGGGGAGCTGTTTTTT.

The chain combines TRBV7-8 with TRBJ2-7, with 7 bases matching TRBD1. Germline trimming cut 3 bases from V and 4 bases from J; bases unmatched to any gene: 6. Germline CDR1 and CDR2: SGHVS and FQNEAQ. The CDR3 has 14 residues. The CDR3 bases are TGTGCCAGCAGCTTGGCCGGGACAGAATACGAGCAGTACGTC. Its protein product is CASSLAGTEYEQYV.

The chain uses TRBV6-1 and TRBJ1-2, with TRBD1 identical over 8 bases. Trimming cost V 7 bases and J 7 bases; bases outside gene matches: 11. Germline V lookup: CDR1 MNHNS, CDR2 SASEGT. CDR3 size: 14 residues. This chain's CDR3 is CASIKDRGGLGYTF. Written as DNA, the CDR3 is TGTGCCAGCATCAAAGACAGGGGAGGTCTTGGCTACACCTTC.

The rearrangement joins TRBV19 to TRBJ1-5; D not certain. CDR1 and CDR2 from the germline V gene are LNHDA and SQIVND (reference sequence). The CDR3 contains 15 residues. V was clipped by 4 bases and J by 0 bases, with 10 bases between them. CDR3 sequence (DNA): TGTGCCAGTAGTAGTCTTATTTTTAGCAATCAGCCCCAGCATTTT. As protein: CASSSLIFSNQPQHF.

The V gene is TRBV19, the J gene TRBJ1-6, with a possible D match to TRBD1 (6 bases). V lost 4 bases and J 0 bases, leaving 13 bases between the germline ends. The V gene's germline CDR1 is LNHDA and CDR2 SQIVND (reference sequence). The length of the CDR3 is 17 residues. CDR3 region: CASSTGQTSSYNSPLHF. CDR3 nucleotide sequence: TGTGCCAGTAGTACCGGACAGACAAGCTCCTATAATTCACCCCTCCACTTT.

The chain links TRBV19 to TRBJ1-6, with a tentative D call TRBD1 (5 bases). CDR1 is LNHDA, CDR2 SQIVND, per germline (reference sequence). Trimming removed 7 bases from V and 3 bases from J, with 7 bases in between. This CDR3 contains 13 residues. In nucleotides, the CDR3 is TGTGCCAGTATGGGGGGCTATAATTCACCCCTCCACTTT. Protein sequence: CASMGGYNSPLHF.

The chain has TRBV28 and TRBJ2-6; 12 nucleotides align to TRBD1. Losses at the gene ends were 2 bases for V and 5 bases for J; bases not matched to a gene: 7. CDR1 is MDHEN and CDR2 is SYDVKM in the germline V gene. The CDR3 sequence is 18 residues long. The CDR3 loop reads CASSLIGTGGRRANVLTF. CDR3 sequence (DNA): TGTGCCAGCAGTTTAATTGGGACAGGGGGCCGAAGGGCCAACGTCCTGACTTTC.

The chain combines TRBV25-1 with TRBJ1-5; D is uncertain. CDR3 length: 14 amino acids. V was clipped by 2 bases and J by 10 bases, with 15 bases between them. The germline CDR1 and CDR2 sequences are MGHDK and SYGVNS. DNA for the CDR3: TGTGCCAGCAGTGAAGGCTTCCCCAATACCCCCCAGCATTTT. This encodes CASSEGFPNTPQHF. The complete variable domain, with remaining parts taken from reference TRBV25-1 and TRBJ1-5, reads EADIYQTPRYLVIGTGKKITLECSQTMGHDKMYWYQQDPGMELHLIHYSYGVNSTEKGDLSSESTVSRIRTEHFPLTLESARPSHTSQYLCASSEGFPNTPQHFGDGTRLSIL.

In its sample, this clone was seen once. The V and J genes are TRBV29-1 and TRBJ2-4; D is unclear. Deletions cut 3 bases from V and 0 bases from J, with 9 bases between. Germline CDR1 is SQVTM and CDR2 is ANQGSEA. The CDR3 totals 14 residues. CDR3 coding DNA: TGCAGCGTTGAGAGGTTATTAGCCAAAAACATTCAGTACTTC. It translates to CSVERLLAKNIQYF.

In this sample, this clone turned up once. The chain is built from TRBV6-1 and TRBJ2-7; D remains ambiguous. Looked up from germline, CDR1 is MNHNS and CDR2 is SASEGT. The V end was cut by 4 bases, the J end by 7 bases, with 8 bases between. This CDR3 contains 11 residues. The CDR3 sequence: CASSGPGEQYF. DNA for the CDR3: TGTGCCAGCAGTGGGCCGGGTGAGCAGTACTTC.

This clone was counted a single time. This same CDR3 is encoded by further DNA sequences in the sample. The rearrangement uses TRBV5-1 and TRBJ1-3; D ambiguous. The V end lost 0 bases, the J end lost 1 base, and 11 bases lay between the germline ends. The CDR3 covers 16 residues. CDR1 and CDR2 from the germline V gene are SGHRS and YFSETQ. The DNA of the CDR3 is TGCGCCAGCAGCTTGGTAGCAGGACTTTCTGGAAACACCATATATTTT. This translates into CASSLVAGLSGNTIYF.

V gene TRBV6-5 combines with J gene TRBJ2-1; D is perhaps TRBD2 (5 bases). The CDR3 is made up of 14 amino acids. The germline gives CDR1 MNHEY, CDR2 SVGAGI. Trimming stripped 2 bases from V and 5 bases from J, with 10 bases between. This CDR3 is CASSYRGFDNEQFF. The CDR3 nucleotides are TGTGCCAGCAGTTACCGGGGTTTCGACAATGAGCAGTTCTTC.

This chain uses TRBV5-1 with TRBJ1-6; D not certain. The CDR3 totals 16 residues. In germline, CDR1 is SGHRS, CDR2 YFSETQ. The ends were cut back, 0 bases at V and 0 bases at J, with 7 bases in the middle. CDR3 in amino acids: CASSLAGSSYNSPLHF. CDR3 DNA sequence: TGCGCCAGCAGCTTGGCTGGGAGCTCCTATAATTCACCCCTCCACTTT.

The gene calls are TRBV19 and TRBJ2-7; TRBD2 might be the D (6 bases). The germline CDR1 and CDR2 sequences are LNHDA and SQIVND (reference sequence). V was shortened by 7 bases and J by 7 bases, with 17 bases between the two germline ends. The CDR3 length is 13 residues. The chain's CDR3 is CASKPAGRREQYF. The CDR3 DNA reads as TGTGCCAGTAAACCGGCGGGACGAAGGGAGCAGTACTTC.

The V call is TRBV4-1, the J call TRBJ2-2, with a tentative D call TRBD2 (5 bases). Trimming removed 6 bases at V and 6 bases at J, with 17 bases between. Per germline, CDR1 MGHRA and CDR2 YSYEKL. This CDR3 has 15 amino acids. The CDR3 spells CASRGGPGMAGELFF. The CDR3 DNA reads TGCGCCAGCAGAGGAGGTCCGGGGATGGCCGGGGAGCTGTTTTTT.